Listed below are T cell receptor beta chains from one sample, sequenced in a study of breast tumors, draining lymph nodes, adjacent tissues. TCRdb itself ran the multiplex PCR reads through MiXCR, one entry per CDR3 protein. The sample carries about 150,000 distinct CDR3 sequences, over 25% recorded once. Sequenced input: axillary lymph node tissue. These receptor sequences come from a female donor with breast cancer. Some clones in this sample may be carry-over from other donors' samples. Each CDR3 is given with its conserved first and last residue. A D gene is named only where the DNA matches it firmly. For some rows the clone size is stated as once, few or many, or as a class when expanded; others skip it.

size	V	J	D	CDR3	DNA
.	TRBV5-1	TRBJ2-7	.	CASSTTTKSLAYEQYF	TGCGCCAGCAGCACCACCACGAAGAGCCTAGCCTACGAGCAGTACTTC
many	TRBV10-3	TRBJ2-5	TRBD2	CAISDIAGGQYQETQYF	TGTGCCATCAGTGACATAGCGGGGGGCCAGTACCAAGAGACCCAGTACTTC
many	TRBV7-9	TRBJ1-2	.	CASSLAERGGLGYTF	TGTGCCAGCAGCTTAGCGGAGAGGGGGGGTCTCGGCTACACCTTC
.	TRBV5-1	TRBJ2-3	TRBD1	CATRGTVTDTQYF	TGCGCCACTCGAGGGACAGTCACAGATACGCAGTATTTT
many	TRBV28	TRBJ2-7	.	CASRNLYEQYF	TGTGCCAGCAGAAACCTCTACGAGCAGTACTTC
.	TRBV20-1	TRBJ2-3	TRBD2	CSAPIAGSTDTQYF	TGCAGTGCGCCGATAGCGGGTAGCACAGATACGCAGTATTTT
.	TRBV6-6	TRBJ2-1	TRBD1	CASTQGASYNEQFF	TGTGCCAGCACCCAGGGGGCTTCCTACAATGAGCAGTTCTTC
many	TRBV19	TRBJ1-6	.	CASSIQGDSPLHF	TGTGCCAGTAGTATCCAGGGCGATTCACCCCTCCACTTT
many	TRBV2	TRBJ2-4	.	CASSGRASVQYF	TGTGCCAGCAGTGGACGGGCCAGTGTTCAGTACTTC
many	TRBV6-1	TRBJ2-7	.	CASSVQGTSYEQYF	TGTGCCAGCAGTGTTCAGGGGACCTCCTACGAGCAGTACTTC
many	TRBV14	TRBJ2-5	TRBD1	CASSRQGSETQYF	TGTGCCAGCAGCCGACAGGGTTCGGAGACCCAGTACTTC
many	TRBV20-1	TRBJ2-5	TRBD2	CSATGTSGEETQYF	TGCAGTGCTACCGGGACTAGCGGGGAAGAGACCCAGTACTTC
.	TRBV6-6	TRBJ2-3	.	CASSYSRRGTDTQYF	TGTGCCAGCAGTTACTCTCGCAGGGGCACAGATACGCAGTATTTT
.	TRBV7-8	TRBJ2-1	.	CAGSLFEEGNEQFF	TGTGCCGGCAGCTTATTTGAGGAGGGCAATGAGCAGTTCTTC
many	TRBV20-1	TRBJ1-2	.	CSGTAANYGSTF	TGCAGTGGTACCGCGGCTAACTATGGCTCCACCTTC
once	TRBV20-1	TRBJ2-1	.	CSAREYAYNEQFF	TGCAGTGCTAGGGAATATGCTTACAATGAGCAGTTCTTC
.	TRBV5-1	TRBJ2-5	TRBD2	CASCLGLAGGETQYF	TGCGCCAGCTGCTTGGGACTAGCGGGGGGAGAGACCCAGTACTTC
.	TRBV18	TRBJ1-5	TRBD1	CASSPGTGGNQPQHF	TGTGCCAGCTCACCCGGGACAGGGGGGAATCAGCCCCAGCATTTT
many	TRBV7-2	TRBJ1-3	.	CASSLARGGSTGNPIYF	TGTGCCAGCAGCTTAGCGCGGGGGGGGAGTACTGGAAACCCCATATATTTT
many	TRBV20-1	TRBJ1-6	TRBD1	CSARDSGTGVNNSPLHF	TGCAGTGCTAGAGATTCGGGGACAGGGGTGAATAATTCACCCCTCCACTTT
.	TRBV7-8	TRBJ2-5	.	CASSPTRVRETRYF	TGTGCCAGCAGCCCAACAAGAGTTCGAGAGACCCGGTACTTC
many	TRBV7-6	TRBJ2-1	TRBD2	CASSLGLGLAGFDEQFF	TGTGCCAGCAGCTTAGGACTGGGACTAGCGGGGTTCGATGAGCAGTTCTTC
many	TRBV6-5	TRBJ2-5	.	CASRTPLSDTGRETQYF	TGTGCCAGCAGAACTCCTCTCTCGGACACGGGGAGAGAGACCCAGTACTTC
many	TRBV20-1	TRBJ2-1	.	CSARRLGMGTNEQFF	TGCAGTGCTAGACGGCTGGGGATGGGGACCAATGAGCAGTTCTTC
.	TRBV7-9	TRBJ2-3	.	CAWGAGPDTQYF	TGTGCCTGGGGGGCAGGGCCAGATACGCAGTATTTT
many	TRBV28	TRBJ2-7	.	CASSQTRLLSYEQYF	TGTGCCAGCAGCCAAACGCGGTTACTCTCCTACGAGCAGTACTTC
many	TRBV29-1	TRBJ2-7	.	CSVEGLEGQTYEQYF	TGCAGCGTTGAAGGATTGGAGGGGCAAACCTACGAGCAGTACTTC
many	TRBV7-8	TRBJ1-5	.	CASSLGRAGQPQHF	TGTGCCAGCAGCTTAGGCAGGGCGGGTCAGCCCCAGCATTTT
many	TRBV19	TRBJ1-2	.	CASSSQGFNYGYTF	TGTGCCAGTAGTTCTCAGGGCTTTAACTATGGCTACACCTTC
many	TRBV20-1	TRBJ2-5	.	CSARDETQYF	TGCAGTGCTAGAGACGAGACCCAGTACTTC
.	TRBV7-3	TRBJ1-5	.	CASSLMGLGQPQHF	TGTGCCAGCAGCTTAATGGGGTTAGGTCAGCCCCAGCATTTT
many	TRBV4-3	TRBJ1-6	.	CASSQQQVLNSPLHF	TGCGCCAGCAGCCAACAACAGGTGCTGAATTCACCCCTCCACTTT
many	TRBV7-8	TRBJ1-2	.	CASSYATSPYGYTF	TGTGCCAGCAGCTACGCAACTTCCCCCTATGGCTACACCTTC
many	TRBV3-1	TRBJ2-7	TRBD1	CASSSQRGQRPYEQYF	TGTGCCAGCAGCTCCCAAAGGGGACAGCGTCCCTACGAGCAGTACTTC
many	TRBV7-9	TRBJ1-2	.	CASSLKGHYGYTF	TGTGCCAGCAGCTTAAAGGGGCACTATGGCTACACCTTC
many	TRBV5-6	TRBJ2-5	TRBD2	CASSLGSGVETQYF	TGTGCCAGCAGCTTAGGTAGCGGGGTGGAGACCCAGTACTTC
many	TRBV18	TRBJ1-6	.	CASSPDGARSPLHF	TGTGCCAGCTCCCCGGACGGAGCGAGATCACCCCTCCACTTT
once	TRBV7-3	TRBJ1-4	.	CASSLKGTEKLFF	TGTGCCAGCAGCTTAAAGGGGACAGAAAAACTGTTTTTT
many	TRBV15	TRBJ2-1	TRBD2	CATSRERGEQFF	TGTGCCACCAGCAGGGAGCGGGGTGAGCAGTTCTTC
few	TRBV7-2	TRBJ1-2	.	CASSSGGGGVYDYTF	TGTGCCAGCAGCTCCGGGGGGGGGGGCGTTTATGACTACACCTTC
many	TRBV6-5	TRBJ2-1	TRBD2	CASSYKPGTSGGANEQFF	TGTGCCAGCAGTTACAAGCCTGGGACTAGCGGGGGGGCCAATGAGCAGTTCTTC